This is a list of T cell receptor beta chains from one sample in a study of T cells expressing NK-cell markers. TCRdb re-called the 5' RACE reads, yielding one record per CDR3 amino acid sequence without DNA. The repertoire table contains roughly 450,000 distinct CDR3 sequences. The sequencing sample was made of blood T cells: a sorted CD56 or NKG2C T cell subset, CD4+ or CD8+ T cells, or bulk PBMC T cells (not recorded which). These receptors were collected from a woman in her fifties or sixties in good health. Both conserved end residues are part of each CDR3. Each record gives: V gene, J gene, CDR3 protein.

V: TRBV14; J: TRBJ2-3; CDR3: CASGHASTDTQYF
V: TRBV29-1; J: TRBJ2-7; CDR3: CSVDGQHRGEQYF
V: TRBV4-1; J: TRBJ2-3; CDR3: CASSQTGSTDTQYF
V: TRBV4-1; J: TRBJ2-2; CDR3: CASSPGGARAGELFF
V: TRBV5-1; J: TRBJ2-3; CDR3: CASSKGLAGTTGDTQYF
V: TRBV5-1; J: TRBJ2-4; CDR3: CASSSPTGKLAKNIQYF
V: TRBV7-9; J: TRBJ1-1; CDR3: CASRRMNTEAFF
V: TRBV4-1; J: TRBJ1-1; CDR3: CASRSQVNTEAFF
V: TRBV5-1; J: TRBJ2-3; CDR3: CASSSGRQLVDTQYF
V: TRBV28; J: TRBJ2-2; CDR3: CASSLSQRELFF
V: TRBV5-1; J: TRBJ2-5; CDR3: CASSSGTPLETQYF
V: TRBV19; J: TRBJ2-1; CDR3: CASSLGTGRRFF
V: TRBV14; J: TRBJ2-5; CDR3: CASSQSRDQETQYF
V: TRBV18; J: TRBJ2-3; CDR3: CASSPGLAGATDTQYF
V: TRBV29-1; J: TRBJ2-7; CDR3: CSVEDGSKGAYEQYF
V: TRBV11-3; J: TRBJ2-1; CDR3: CASSLLAGVAQFF
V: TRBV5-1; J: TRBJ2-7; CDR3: CASSLAAGGVHEQYF
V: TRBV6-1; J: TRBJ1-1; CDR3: CASSDTTTEAFF
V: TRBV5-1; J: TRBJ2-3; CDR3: CATTQGAGGDTQYF
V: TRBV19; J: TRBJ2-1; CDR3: CASIFESSYNEQFF
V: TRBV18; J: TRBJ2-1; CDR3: CASSPRSGSNSYNEQFF
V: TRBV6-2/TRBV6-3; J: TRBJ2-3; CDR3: CASRRAGPTDTQYF
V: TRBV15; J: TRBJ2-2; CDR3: CATSPPHGPGGTGELFF
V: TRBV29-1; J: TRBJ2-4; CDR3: CSGLTGPAKNIQYF
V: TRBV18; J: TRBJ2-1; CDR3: CASSPPVLAGVSYNEQFF
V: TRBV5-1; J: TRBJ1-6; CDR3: CASSFSRASDSPLHF
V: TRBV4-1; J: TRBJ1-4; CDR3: CASSQVGTSNEKLFF
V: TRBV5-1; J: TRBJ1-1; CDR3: CASVGPNEAFF
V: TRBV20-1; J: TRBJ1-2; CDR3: CSAKTDYGYTF
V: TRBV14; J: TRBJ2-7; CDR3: CASSPTQGLVYEQYF
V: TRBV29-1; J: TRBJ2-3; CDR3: CSVEERAGGYTDTQYF
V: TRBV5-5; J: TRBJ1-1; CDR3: CASRRTMRSGGEAEAFF